This TCR beta chain stems from a study of control samples from healthy donors and cancer patients. The assay was immunoSEQ multiplex PCR, and TCRdb's table has in-frame clones only and misses some. The data hold roughly 23,000 clones, with 65% to 90% observed a single time. CDR3 size: 13 residues. V dropped 1 base and J dropped 6 bases, with 7 bases sitting between them. The germline V gene encodes CDR1 LGHDT and CDR2 YNNKEL (reference sequence). The chain uses TRBV3-1 (or the pseudogene TRBV3-2) and TRBJ2-1, with D maybe TRBD1 (5 bases). The sample consisted of PBMCs. The source of this sequence is a man aged 55 to 69 with head and neck cancer. CDR3 amino acids: CASSQGGGNEQFF. The CDR3 coding sequence is TGTGCCAGCAGCCAAGGGGGCGGCAATGAGCAGTTCTTC.